This TCR beta chain comes out of a study of cytomegalovirus exposure and HLA in healthy donors. Study conclusions and caveats: Many donors shared some public TCRs, even though most TCR sequences were rare. As was reported, the HLA-A and HLA-B alleles of most subjects were accurately predicted from TCR beta sequences.

PCR used 60 Vbeta primers and 13 Jbeta primers. Repertoires were generated with immunoSEQ multiplex PCR, while TCRdb's copy carries only in-frame clones and drops some. The top ten hold 5.2% of the sample, which has 90,000 to 120,000 clones, about 80% seen once. In its sample, this clone was seen a few times. Its antigen is as yet unknown. This clonotype was obtained from a female donor in good health and CMV-seropositive. Material for sequencing was PBMCs.

CDR3 nucleotide sequence: TGTGCCAGCAGCCCGGGGACTAGCGATCCCACAGATACGCAGTATTTT. Residues: CASSPGTSDPTDTQYF. V gene TRBV4-2 combines with J gene TRBJ2-3; TRBD2 matches 10 bases. Trimming at V came to 4 bases and at J to 2 bases, leaving 6 bases not matched to a gene. Germline CDR1 and CDR2: LGHNA and YNFKEQ. The CDR3 is 16 amino acids.